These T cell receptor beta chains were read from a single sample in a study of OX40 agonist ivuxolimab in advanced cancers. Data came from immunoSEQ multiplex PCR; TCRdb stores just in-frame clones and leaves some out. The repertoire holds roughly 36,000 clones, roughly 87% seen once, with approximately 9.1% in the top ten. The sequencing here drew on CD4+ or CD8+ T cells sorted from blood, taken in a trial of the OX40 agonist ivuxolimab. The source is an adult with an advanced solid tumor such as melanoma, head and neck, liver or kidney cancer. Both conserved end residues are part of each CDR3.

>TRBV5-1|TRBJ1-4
CASSLLGASGEKLFF
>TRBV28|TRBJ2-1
CASSSAGAVHEQFF
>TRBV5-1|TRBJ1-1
CASTTGDTEAFF
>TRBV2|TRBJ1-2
CASSETRFPNYGYTF
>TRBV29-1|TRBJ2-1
CSGGGGGNEQFF
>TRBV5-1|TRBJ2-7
CASSLATGQGWGEQYF
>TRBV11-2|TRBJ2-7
CASSLDLTYGEQYF
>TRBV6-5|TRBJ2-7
CASSPGGARTYEQYF
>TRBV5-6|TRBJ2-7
CASSKLNSYEQYF
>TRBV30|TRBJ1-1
CAPDRMNTEAFF
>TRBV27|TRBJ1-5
CASSQRAARGNQPQHF
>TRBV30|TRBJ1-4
CAWTSMDTSWEKLFF
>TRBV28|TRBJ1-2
CASSPGTTYGYTF
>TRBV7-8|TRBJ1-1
CASSLLGQSKAFF
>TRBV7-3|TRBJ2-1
CASSLTARYEQFF
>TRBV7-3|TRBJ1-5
CASSLWGSNQPQHF
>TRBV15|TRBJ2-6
CATSRDRVSGANVLTF
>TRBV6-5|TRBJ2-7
CASSRQGLVSEQYF
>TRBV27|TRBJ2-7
CASSLRLAGDGEQYF
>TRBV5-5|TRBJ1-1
CASSLTARGTEAFF
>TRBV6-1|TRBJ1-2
CASRLGYGYTF
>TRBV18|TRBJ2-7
CASSPRYGGAYEQYF
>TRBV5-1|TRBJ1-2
CASSSGDRGPRGYTF
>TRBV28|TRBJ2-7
CASSLLPGQGTYEQYF
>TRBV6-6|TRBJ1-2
CASRKQGEEGYTF
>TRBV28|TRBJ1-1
CAGLRQGQKRAFF
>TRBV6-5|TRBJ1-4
CASRSRGRNEKLFF
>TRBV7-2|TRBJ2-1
CASSLTSGRGSYNEQFF
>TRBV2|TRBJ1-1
CVSSNRMNTEAFF
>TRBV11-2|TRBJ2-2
CASSSPRGKDPWPGELFF
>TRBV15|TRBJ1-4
CATSRGLTEKLFF
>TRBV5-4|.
CASTRAAGQGGDEQYF
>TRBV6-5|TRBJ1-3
CASSYGVLGNTIYF
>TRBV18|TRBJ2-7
CASGQASSYEQYF
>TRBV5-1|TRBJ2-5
CASSRSGSQTQYF
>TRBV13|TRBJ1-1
CASSLRSGGWGTEAFF
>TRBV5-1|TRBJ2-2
CASSLEQAKNTGELFF